The clone carrying this T cell receptor beta chain was recorded only once. The data were obtained in a study of blood T cell repertoires in COVID-19. Study overall: Samples representing acute and convalescent COVID-19 were sourced from the United States, Italy and Spain. T cells, B-cell-depleted T cells, or PBMCs supplied cDNA or gDNA.

Methods used by the authors: Cell counts per sample came from amplifying reference gene primers. Method: immunoSEQ multiplex PCR; TCRdb's copy keeps in-frame clones and lacks some. Clone size and the V and J calls come from that table; the DNA yielded D and trimming. The sample holds a few hundred thousand clones, 80% to 90% seen once. Germline CDR1 reads SGHKS; CDR2 reads YYEKEE (reference sequence). CDR3 size: 15 residues. V dropped 0 bases and J dropped 0 bases, with 10 bases sitting between them. This chain joins TRBV5-5 and TRBJ2-7; perhaps TRBD1 as D (5 bases). The TCR was taken from a man aged 30-40 years with active or convalescent COVID-19. Sequenced material: peripheral blood. DNA of the CDR3: TGTGCCAGCAGCTTGGTCGACAGCAGCTCCTACGAGCAGTACTTC. This gives the protein CASSLVDSSSYEQYF.